The entry below gives a single TCR beta chain sequence along with its context. Only a few counts were recorded for this clone. Its cognate antigen has yet to be identified. No clone much larger than this one lies a single base away; base qualities are absent. Genomic DNA was extracted with the Qiagen DNeasy kit from unsorted PBMCs and from negatively selected CD4+ and CD8+ fractions. Using primers that anneal to V and J segments, immunoSEQ multiplex PCR amplified the TCR beta CDR3 regions. A synthetic immune receptor repertoire was used to minimize amplification bias, and any residual bias was removed computationally once sequencing was done. Under the source paper's analysis protocol: Custom Python scripts were used to quantify repertoire diversity as the Shannon entropy index. Unsorted, CD4+ and CD8+ repertoires were analyzed separately, except for combined analyses in which CD4+ and CD8+ sequences were merged in silico. A clone counted as expanded when the clone's frequency after treatment rose at least 2-fold relative to C1D1, and clones undetected at baseline were given a pseudocount of 0.5. Singleton clones were defined as clones with 0 or 1 copy at C1D1, and non-singleton clones were defined as clones with 2 or more copies. Clones expanded in unsorted samples were assigned a CD4+, CD8+ or unknown annotation through matching of protein sequences in sorted samples from the same patient. Diversity changes from C1D1 to C4D1 were tested in paired samples using Wilcoxon tests. In TCRdb, the immuneACCESS table is reduced to in-frame sequences with V and J assigned. These tables do not hold every clone; where another copy was compared, an unresolved V gene accounts for under half, and the others remain unexplained. V and J calls and clone size follow that table, whereas D and trimming were derived from the DNA. The sample table lists 10,000 to 15,000 clones, roughly 88% of them with a count of one. The ten top clones hold roughly 0.51% of the sample.

As encoded in the germline V gene (reference sequence), CDR1 is SEHNR while CDR2 is FQNEAQ. The CDR3 measures 12 amino acids from cysteine to phenylalanine. The only DNA kept is the CDR3, 36 bases in frame from the first base. Between the V and J ends, shortened by 5 bases and 6 bases respectively, the junction contains 10 bases. These data originate in a study of PD-1 blockade in classical Hodgkin lymphoma (dated by TCRdb to about 2020). In terms of the full investigation: Nivolumab dosing was 3 mg/kg intravenously every 2 weeks, continuing until either disease progression or unacceptable toxicity. A peripheral blood immune signature of response to PD-1 blockade in classical Hodgkin lymphoma was defined using TCR beta sequencing and CyTOF. The paper as a whole reports these results and caveats: Lower diversity was observed in patients in whom nivolumab was started less than 1 year after ASCT, and these patients were excluded from later analyses so that confounding by immune reconstitution would be avoided. The study was restricted to a single clinical trial cohort, and the causes of repertoire differences, possibly disease activity or prior therapy, were left undefined. Newly diagnosed patients were reported to have lower baseline TCR diversity than healthy donors, and relapsed/refractory patients were reported to have lower baseline TCR diversity still. By C4D1, a significant rise was seen in CD4+ TCR diversity but not in CD8+ TCR diversity (p=0.0027 vs p=0.16), and the rise was most apparent among complete responders (p=0.02). Baseline diversity similar to that of newly diagnosed patients was observed in trial patients achieving complete response, whereas significantly lower diversity was observed in partial responders and progressors.

What the time point label conveys for this sample: cycle 1 day 1 (C1D1), immediately before nivolumab initiation. All trial patients had relapsed after autologous stem cell transplantation, with cohorts A, B and C differing in prior brentuximab vedotin exposure. A Miltenyi CD4+ T cell isolation kit was used for magnetic negative selection to purify CD4+ T cells from thawed PBMCs. The trial cohort comprised around 60 patients with relapsed/refractory classical Hodgkin lymphoma whose best overall responses were complete response, partial response or progressive disease. Single-agent nivolumab was administered to trial patients in the multi-cohort phase II CheckMate 205 trial. Best overall response was determined by an independent review committee according to the 2007 International Working Group response criteria. PBMCs from the trial were collected at three points: immediately before nivolumab initiation (C1D1), and during therapy at cycle 2 day 1 and cycle 4 day 1. Peripheral blood was collected in 8 mL Vacutainer Cell Preparation Tubes, from which PBMCs were isolated by centrifugation and then cryopreserved. Purified CD4+ and CD8+ fractions were prepared only for cases with an additional available PBMC sample. Magnetically labelled cells were removed on LS columns in a quadroMACS separator, and the flow-through was retained as the purified fraction.

This receptor was obtained from a human donor with classical Hodgkin lymphoma. The sample consisted of CD4+ T cells from blood, taken at baseline. The chain links TRBV7-9 with TRBJ1-2; no D gene is confidently identified. In nucleotide form, the sequence is TGTGCCAGCAGCCCTGGACCGAATGGCTACACCTTC. This encodes CASSPGPNGYTF. The variable domain in full, with residues beyond the CDR3 obtained from the reference TRBV7-9 and TRBJ1-2 genes, is DTGVSQNPRHKITKRGQNVTFRCDPISEHNRLYWYRQTLGQGPEFLTYFQNEAQLEKSRLLSDRFSAERPKGSFSTLEIQRTEQGDSAMYLCASSPGPNGYTFGSGTRLTVV.